The sequence of this T cell receptor beta chain was determined in a study of blood T cell repertoires in COVID-19 (TCRdb year 2020). About the investigation overall: Collaborator samples came from the United States, Italy and Spain and covered acute and convalescent phases of COVID-19. The prospective study material was composed of cDNA or gDNA derived from T cells, B-cell-depleted T cells, or PBMCs. Subjects who had been exposed to COVID-19, were actively infected with it, or had recovered from it provided the deeply sampled blood TCRbeta repertoires that made up the dataset. The repertoires were released in a freely available public database intended as a resource for research on the immune response to SARS-CoV-2. The samples were drawn from two sources: the first 160 participants of the ongoing ImmuneRACE study, and fewer than 1,500 subjects contributed by 6 global collaborators. Sample metadata almost always included a de-identified subject ID, COVID-19 status, age in years and sex. HLA class I and class II types, where available, came from metadata supplied by the sample provider rather than from assay-based typing. Paper-wide results and their limitations: The amount of clinical and demographic metadata varied by source and participant and was provided uncurated.

One collaborating source in Seattle enrolled patients while the patients were actively infected and followed the patients over time throughout the course of disease. Whole blood was collected in K2EDTA tubes by collaborating institutions according to the institutions' own protocols. For TCRbeta analysis, collaborators shipped samples in one of three forms: frozen whole blood, isolated PBMCs, or DNA extracted from either of those sample types. TCRbeta CDR3 regions were amplified from genomic DNA using the immunoSEQ Assay, a bias-controlled multiplex PCR. In the paper's pipeline: The number of nucleated cells in each sample was estimated by amplification of reference gene primers within the assay. To quantify the absolute abundance of each unique TCRbeta CDR3 rearrangement, sequence reads were collapsed and filtered. For each sample, productive Simpson clonality was calculated as the square root of Simpson's diversity index across productive rearrangements. Here the immuneACCESS table is served through TCRdb, limited to in-frame sequences with V and J called. Missing clones are a known gap in these copies; in checked studies unresolved V genes cover under half, and the rest lacks a known reason. V and J calls and clone size are as listed in that table; D and trimming were resolved from the DNA. The sample has around 400,000 clones on record, around 87% of them singletons. Of the sample, 8.5% to 12% is held by the ten largest clones.

V is trimmed back by 2 bases and J by 3 bases, and the junction contains 4 bases that no gene match accounts for. CDR1 and CDR2, per the germline V gene (reference sequence), are SGHNT and YYREEE. The CDR3 has 16 amino acids, counting the end cysteine and phenylalanine. Only CDR3 DNA remains: 48 bases, in frame from the first base. Concerning this clone: Which antigen it targets is not known. No much larger clone exists at a distance of one base, and base qualities are not known.

The specimen was peripheral blood. The sequence joins TRBV5-4 to TRBJ2-2; TRBD2 aligns with 10 central bases. The sequence came from a woman in her 30s with COVID-19, enrolled during active disease. CDR3 region: CASSFLAGVDTGELFF. The sequence in DNA is TGTGCCAGCAGCTTTCTAGCGGGAGTCGACACCGGGGAGCTGTTTTTT. The CDR3, completed at both ends by the reference TRBV5-4 and TRBJ2-2 genes, gives the full variable domain ETGVTQSPTHLIKTRGQQVTLRCSSQSGHNTVSWYQQALGQGPQFIFQYYREEENGRGNFPPRFSGLQFPNYSSELNVNALELDDSALYLCASSFLAGVDTGELFFGEGSRLTVL.